This T cell receptor beta chain stems from a study of T cells in localized non-small cell lung cancer. Notes on the study in general: The tumor had only one region sequenced, so heterogeneity remains possible.

About this clone: What it binds is not known.

This table comes from immunoSEQ multiplex PCR, and its TCRdb copy is limited to in-frame clones, with some not included. This sample has about 39,000 clones, with roughly 83% found just once. The CDR3 runs 15 residues. CDR1 is SGHTA, CDR2 FQGTGA, per germline. The V gene end was trimmed by 3 bases and the J gene end by 5 bases; junction bases not matched to a gene: 7. The sample consisted of PBMCs, taken before any cancer treatment. The TCR comes from a woman aged 40-69 years with stage II squamous cell lung carcinoma. The chain is built from TRBV7-3 and TRBJ2-1; 7 positions agree with TRBD1. This chain's CDR3 is CASSFRDSADNEQFF. For the CDR3, the DNA is TGTGCCAGCAGCTTCCGGGACAGTGCAGACAATGAGCAGTTCTTC.